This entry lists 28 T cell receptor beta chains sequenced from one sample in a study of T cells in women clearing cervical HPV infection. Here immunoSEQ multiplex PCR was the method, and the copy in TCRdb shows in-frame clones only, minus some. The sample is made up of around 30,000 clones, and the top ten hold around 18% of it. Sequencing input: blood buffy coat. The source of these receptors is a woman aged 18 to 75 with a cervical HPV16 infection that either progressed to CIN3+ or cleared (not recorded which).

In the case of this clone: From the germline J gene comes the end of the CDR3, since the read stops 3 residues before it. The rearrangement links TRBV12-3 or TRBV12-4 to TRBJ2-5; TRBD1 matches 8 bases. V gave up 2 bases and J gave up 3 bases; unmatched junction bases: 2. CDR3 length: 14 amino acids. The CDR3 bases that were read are TGTGCCAGCAGTTTATCAGGGGGCAAAGAGACC. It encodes CASSLSGGKET. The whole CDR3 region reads CASSLSGGKETQYF.

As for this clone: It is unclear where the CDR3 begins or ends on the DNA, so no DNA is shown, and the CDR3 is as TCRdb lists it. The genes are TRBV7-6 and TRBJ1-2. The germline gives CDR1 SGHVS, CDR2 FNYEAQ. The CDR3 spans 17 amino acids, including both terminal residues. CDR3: CASSHIFWGEDRNGYTF.

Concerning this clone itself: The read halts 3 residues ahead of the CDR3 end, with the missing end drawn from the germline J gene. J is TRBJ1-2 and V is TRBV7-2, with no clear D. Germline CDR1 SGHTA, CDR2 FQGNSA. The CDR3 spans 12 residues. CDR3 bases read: TGTGCCAGCAGCTTACGACTTAATACC. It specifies CASSLRLNT. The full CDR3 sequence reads CASSLRLNTYTF.

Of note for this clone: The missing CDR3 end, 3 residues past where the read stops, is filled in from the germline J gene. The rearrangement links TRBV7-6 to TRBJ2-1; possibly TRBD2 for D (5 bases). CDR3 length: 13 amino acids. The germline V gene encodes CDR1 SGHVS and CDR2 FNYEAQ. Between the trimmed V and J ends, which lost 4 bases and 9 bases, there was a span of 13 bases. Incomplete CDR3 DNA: TGTGCCAGCAGCTCAGGACTCAGTCGTGAG. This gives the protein CASSSGLSRE. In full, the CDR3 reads CASSSGLSREQFF.

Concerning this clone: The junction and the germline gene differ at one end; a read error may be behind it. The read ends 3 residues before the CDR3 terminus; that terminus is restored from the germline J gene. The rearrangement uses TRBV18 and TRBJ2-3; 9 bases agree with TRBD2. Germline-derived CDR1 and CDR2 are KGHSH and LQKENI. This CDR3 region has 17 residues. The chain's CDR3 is CASPPPGLAGTKETQYF. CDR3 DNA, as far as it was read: TGTGCCAGCCCACCACCTGGTCTAGCGGGGACCAAAGAGACG.

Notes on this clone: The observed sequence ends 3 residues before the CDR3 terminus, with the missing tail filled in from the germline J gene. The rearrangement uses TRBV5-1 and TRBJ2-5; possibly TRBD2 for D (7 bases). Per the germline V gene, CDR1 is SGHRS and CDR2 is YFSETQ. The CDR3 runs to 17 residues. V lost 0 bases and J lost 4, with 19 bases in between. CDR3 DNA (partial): TGCGCCAGCAGCTTGGACCCACCGAGGGGGGGCGCAGAGACC. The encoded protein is CASSLDPPRGGAET. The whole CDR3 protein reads CASSLDPPRGGAETQYF.

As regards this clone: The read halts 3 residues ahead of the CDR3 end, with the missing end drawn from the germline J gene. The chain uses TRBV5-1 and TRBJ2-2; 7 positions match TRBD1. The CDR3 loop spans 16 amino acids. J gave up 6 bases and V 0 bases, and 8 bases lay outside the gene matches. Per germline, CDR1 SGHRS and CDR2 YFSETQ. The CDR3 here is CASSLEGALIPGELFF. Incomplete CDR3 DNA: TGCGCCAGCAGCTTGGAGGGGGCTCTGATACCCGGGGAG. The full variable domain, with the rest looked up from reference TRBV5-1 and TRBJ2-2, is KAGVTQTPRYLIKTRGQQVTLSCSPISGHRSVSWYQQTPGQGLQFLFEYFSETQRNKGNFPGRFSGRQFSNSRSEMNVSTLELGDSALYLCASSLEGALIPGELFFGEGSRLTVL.

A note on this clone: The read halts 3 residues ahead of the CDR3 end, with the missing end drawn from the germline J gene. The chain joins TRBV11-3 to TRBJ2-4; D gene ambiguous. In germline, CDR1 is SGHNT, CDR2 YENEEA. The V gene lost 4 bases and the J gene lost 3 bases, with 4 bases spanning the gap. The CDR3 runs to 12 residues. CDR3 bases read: TGTGCCAGCAGCTCCGGCAAAAACATT. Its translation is CASSSGKNI. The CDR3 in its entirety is CASSSGKNIQYF. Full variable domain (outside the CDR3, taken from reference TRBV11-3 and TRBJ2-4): EAGVVQSPRYKIIEKKQPVAFWCNPISGHNTLYWYLQNLGQGPELLIRYENEEAVDDSQLPKDRFSAERLKGVDSTLKIQPAELGDSAVYLCASSSGKNIQYFGAGTRLSVL.

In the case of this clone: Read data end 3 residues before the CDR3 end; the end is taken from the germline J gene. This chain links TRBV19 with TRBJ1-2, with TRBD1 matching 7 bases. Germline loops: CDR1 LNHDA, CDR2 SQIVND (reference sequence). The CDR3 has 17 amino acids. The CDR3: CASSIAPRQGANYDYTF. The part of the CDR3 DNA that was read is TGTGCCAGTAGTATAGCCCCACGACAGGGCGCGAACTACGAC.

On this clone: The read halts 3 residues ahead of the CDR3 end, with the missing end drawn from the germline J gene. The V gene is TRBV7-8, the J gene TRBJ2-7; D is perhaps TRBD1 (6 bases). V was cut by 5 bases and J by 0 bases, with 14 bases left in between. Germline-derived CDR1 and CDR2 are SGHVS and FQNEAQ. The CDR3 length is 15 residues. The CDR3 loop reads CASSPLRGSSYEQYF. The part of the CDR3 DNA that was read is TGTGCCAGCAGCCCTCTGAGGGGGAGCTCCTACGAG.

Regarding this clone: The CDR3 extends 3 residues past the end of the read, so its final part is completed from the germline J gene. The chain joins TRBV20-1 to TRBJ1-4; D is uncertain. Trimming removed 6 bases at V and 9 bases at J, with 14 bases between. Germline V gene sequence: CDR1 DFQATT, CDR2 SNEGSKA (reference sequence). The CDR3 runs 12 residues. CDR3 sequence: CSATVRSQKLFF. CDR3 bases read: TGCAGTGCCACCGTAAGGTCGCAAAAA.

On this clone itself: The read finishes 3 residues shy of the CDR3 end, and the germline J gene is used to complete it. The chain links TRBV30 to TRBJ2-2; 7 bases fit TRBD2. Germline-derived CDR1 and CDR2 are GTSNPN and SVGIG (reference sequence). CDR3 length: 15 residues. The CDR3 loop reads CAWSVHTGGSEKLFF. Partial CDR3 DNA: TGTGCCTGGAGTGTACATACGGGGGGAAGTGAAAAG.

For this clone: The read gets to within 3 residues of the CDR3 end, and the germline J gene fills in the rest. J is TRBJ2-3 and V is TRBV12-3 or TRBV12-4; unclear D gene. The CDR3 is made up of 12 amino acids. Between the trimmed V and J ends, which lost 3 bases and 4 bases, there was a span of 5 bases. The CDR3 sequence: CASSFRPDTQYF. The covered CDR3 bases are TGTGCCAGCAGTTTCAGGCCAGATACG.

The CDR3 protein is CASSRTGSQPQYF. The part of the CDR3 DNA that was read is TGTGCCAGCAGCAGGACAGGGAGTCAGCCG. The chain employs TRBV13 and TRBJ2-3; 8 bases align to TRBD1. The read ends 3 residues early relative to the CDR3; the germline J gene fills the gap. The CDR3 totals 13 residues. Germline lookup yields CDR1 PRHDT and CDR2 FYEKMQ (reference sequence). The full variable domain, its missing parts supplied by reference TRBV13 and TRBJ2-3, is AAGVIQSPRHLIKEKRETATLKCYPIPRHDTVYWYQQGPGQDPQFLISFYEKMQSDKGSIPDRFSAQQFSDYHSELNMSSLELGDSALYFCASSRTGSQPQYFGPGTRLTVL.

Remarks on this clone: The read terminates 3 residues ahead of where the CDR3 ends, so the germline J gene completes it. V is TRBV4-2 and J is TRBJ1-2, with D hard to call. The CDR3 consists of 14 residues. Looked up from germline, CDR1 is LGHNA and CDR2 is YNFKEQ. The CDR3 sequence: CASSQDANSFGYTF. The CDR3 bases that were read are TGTGCCAGCAGCCAAGACGCTAATAGCTTCGGC.

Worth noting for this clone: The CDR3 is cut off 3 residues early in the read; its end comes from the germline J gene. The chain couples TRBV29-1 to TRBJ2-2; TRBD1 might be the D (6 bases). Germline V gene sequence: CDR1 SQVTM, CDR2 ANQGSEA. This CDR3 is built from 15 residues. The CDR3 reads CSVLDSGSGANVLFF. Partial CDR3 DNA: TGCAGCGTTCTGGACAGCGGCTCTGGGGCCAACGTG.

CDR3 loop: CASSPQHKYSPLFF. CDR3 DNA (partial): TGTGCCAGCAGCCCCCAACACAAGTATTCACCG. This chain uses TRBV7-2 with TRBJ2-2; unclear D gene. Read sequence stops 3 residues before the CDR3 end, and the germline J gene provides the missing end. The CDR3 covers 14 residues. CDR1 SGHTA and CDR2 FQGNSA come from the germline V gene. Looking up the rest from reference TRBV7-2 and TRBJ2-2 gives the full variable domain: GAGVSQSPSNKVTEKGKDVELRCDPISGHTALYWYRQSLGQGLEFLIYFQGNSAPDKSGLPSDRFSAERTGGSVSTLTIQRTQQEDSAVYLCASSPQHKYSPLFFGEGSRLTVL.

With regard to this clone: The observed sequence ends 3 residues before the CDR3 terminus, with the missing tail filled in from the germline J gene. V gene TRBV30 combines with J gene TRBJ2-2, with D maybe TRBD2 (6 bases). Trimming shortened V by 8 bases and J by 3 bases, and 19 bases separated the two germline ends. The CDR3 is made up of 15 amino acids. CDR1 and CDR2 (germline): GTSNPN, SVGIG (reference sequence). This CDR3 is CAHGGAGGYTGELFF. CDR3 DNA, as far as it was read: TGTGCCCACGGGGGAGCCGGGGGTTACACCGGGGAG. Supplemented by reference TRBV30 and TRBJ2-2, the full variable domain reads SQTIHQWPATLVQPVGSPLSLECTVEGTSNPNLYWYRQAAGRGLQLLFYSVGIGQISSEVPQNLSASRPQDRQFILSSKKLLLSDSGFYLCAHGGAGGYTGELFFGEGSRLTVL.

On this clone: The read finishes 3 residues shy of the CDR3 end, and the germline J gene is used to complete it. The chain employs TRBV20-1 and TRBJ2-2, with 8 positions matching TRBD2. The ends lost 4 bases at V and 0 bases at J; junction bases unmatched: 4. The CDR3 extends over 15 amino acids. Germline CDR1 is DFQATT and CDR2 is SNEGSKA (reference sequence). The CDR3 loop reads CSAIRGRTNTGELFF. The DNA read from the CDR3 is TGCAGTGCTATCCGCGGGAGGACGAACACCGGGGAG.

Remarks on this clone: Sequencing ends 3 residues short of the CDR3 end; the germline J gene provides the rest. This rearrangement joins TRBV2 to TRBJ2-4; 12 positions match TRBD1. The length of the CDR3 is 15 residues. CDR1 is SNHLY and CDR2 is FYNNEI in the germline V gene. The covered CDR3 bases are TGTGCCAGCATGTGGGACAGGGGGCTAAACTATGGT. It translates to CASMWDRGLNYG. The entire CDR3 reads CASMWDRGLNYGQYF.

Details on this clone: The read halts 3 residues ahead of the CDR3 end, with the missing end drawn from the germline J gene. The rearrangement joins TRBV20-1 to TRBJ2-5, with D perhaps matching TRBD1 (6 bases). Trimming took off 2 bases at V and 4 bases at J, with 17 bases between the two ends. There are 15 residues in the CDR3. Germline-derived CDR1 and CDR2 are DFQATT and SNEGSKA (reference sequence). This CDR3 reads CSARSPGQRGETQYF. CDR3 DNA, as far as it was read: TGCAGTGCTAGATCACCGGGACAACGGGGAGAGACC.

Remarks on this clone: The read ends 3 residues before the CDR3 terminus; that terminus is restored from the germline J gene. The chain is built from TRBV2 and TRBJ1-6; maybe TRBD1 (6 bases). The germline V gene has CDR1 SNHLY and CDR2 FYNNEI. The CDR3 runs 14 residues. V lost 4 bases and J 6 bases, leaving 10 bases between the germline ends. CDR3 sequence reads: CASSVRQANSPLHF. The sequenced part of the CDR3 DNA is TGTGCCAGCAGTGTCCGACAGGCTAATTCACCC. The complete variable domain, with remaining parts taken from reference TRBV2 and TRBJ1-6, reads EPEVTQTPSHQVTQMGQEVILRCVPISNHLYFYWYRQILGQKVEFLVSFYNNEISEKSEIFDDQFSVERPDGSNFTLKIRSTKLEDSAMYFCASSVRQANSPLHFGNGTRLTVT.

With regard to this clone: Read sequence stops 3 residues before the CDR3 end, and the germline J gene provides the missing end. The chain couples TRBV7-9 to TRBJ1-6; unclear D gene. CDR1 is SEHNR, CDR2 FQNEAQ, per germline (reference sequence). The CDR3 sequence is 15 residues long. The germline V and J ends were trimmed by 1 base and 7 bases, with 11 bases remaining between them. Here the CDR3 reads CASSLGQVRNSPLHF. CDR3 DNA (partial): TGTGCCAGCAGCTTAGGGCAGGTCCGCAATTCACCC.

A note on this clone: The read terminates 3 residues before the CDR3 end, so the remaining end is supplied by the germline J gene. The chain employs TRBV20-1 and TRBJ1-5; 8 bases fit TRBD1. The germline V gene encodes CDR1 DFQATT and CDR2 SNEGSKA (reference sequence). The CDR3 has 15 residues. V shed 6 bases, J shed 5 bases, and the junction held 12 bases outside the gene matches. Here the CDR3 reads CSAVDRVRPDQPQHF. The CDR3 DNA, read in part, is TGCAGTGCCGTGGACAGGGTCCGACCAGATCAGCCC.

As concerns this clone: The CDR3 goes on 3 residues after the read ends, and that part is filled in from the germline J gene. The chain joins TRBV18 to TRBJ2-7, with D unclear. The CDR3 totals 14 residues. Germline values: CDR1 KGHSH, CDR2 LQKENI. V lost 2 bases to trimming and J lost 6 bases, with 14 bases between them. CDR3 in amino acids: CASSPWRSLGEQYF. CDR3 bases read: TGTGCCAGCTCACCATGGCGGTCTCTGGGCGAG. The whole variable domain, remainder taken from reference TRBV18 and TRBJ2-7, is NAGVMQNPRHLVRRRGQEARLRCSPMKGHSHVYWYRQLPEEGLKFMVYLQKENIIDESGMPKERFSAEFPKEGPSILRIQQVVRGDSAAYFCASSPWRSLGEQYFGPGTRLTVT.

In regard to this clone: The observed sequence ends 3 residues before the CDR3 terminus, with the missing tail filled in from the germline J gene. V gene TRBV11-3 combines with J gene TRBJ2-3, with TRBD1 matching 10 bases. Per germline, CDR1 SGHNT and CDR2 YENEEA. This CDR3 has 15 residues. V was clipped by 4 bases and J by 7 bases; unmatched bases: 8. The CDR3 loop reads CASSSYRDRGYTQYF. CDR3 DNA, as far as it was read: TGTGCCAGCAGCTCCTATAGGGACAGGGGTTATACG.

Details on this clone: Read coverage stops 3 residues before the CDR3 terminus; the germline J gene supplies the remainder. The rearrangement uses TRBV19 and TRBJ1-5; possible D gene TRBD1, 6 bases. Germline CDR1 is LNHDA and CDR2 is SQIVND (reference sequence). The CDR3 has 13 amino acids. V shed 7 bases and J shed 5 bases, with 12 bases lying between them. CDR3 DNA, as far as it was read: TGTGCCAGTACCTGGACAGCTGATCAGCCC. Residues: CASTWTADQP. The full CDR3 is CASTWTADQPQHF.

The CDR3 reads CSARGGAPVTEQYF. The part of the CDR3 DNA that was read is TGCAGTGCTAGAGGAGGGGCGCCAGTCACCGAG. The chain is built from TRBV20-1 and TRBJ2-7, with D perhaps given as TRBD1 or TRBD2 (5 bases each). The missing CDR3 end, 3 residues past where the read stops, is filled in from the germline J gene. The CDR3 is 14 amino acids. The V gene's germline CDR1 is DFQATT and CDR2 SNEGSKA (reference sequence). The V end was cut by 1 base, the J end by 6 bases, with 16 bases between.